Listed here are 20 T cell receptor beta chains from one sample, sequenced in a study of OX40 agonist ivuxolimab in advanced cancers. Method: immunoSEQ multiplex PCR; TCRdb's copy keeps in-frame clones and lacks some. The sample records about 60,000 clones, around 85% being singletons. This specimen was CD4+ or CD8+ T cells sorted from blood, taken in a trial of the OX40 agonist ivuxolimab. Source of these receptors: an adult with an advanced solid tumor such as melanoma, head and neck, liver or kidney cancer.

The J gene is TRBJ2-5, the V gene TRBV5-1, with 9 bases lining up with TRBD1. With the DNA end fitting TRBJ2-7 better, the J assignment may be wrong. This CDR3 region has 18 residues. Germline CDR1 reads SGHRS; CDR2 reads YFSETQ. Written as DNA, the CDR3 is TGCGCCAGCAGCTCAACAGGGGGCACGCCGCTCGGTAACTACGAGCAGTACTTC. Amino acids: CASSSTGGTPLGNYEQYF.

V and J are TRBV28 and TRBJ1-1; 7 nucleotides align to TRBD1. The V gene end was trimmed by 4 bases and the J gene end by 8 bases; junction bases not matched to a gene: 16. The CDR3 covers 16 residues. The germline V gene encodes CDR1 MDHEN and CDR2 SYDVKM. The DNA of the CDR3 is TGTGCCAGCAGTTCAACAGGGGCAGATCAAGGTTTCGAAGCTTTCTTT. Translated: CASSSTGADQGFEAFF.

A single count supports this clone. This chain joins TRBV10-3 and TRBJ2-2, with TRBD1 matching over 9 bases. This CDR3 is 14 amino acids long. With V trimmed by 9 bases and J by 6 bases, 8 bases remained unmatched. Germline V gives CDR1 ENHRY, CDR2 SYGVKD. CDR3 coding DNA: TGTGCCATTAACCGACAGGGGGTACCCGGGGAGCTGTTTTTT. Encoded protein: CAINRQGVPGELFF.

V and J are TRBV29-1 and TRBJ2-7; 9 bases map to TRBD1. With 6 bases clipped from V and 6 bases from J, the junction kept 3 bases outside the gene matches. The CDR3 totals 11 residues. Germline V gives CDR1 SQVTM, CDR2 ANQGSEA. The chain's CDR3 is CSVRQGGEQYF. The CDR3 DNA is TGCAGCGTGAGACAGGGGGGCGAGCAGTACTTC.

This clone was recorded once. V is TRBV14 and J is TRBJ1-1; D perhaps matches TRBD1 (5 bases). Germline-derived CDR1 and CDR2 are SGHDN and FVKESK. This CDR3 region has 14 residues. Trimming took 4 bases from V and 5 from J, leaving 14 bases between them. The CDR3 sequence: CASSPKGLGTEAFF. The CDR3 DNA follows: TGTGCCAGCAGCCCTAAGGGGTTGGGGACTGAAGCTTTCTTT.

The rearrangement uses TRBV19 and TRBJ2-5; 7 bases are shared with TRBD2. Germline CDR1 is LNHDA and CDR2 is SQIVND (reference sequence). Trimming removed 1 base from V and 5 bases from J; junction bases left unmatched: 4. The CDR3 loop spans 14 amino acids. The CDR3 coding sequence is TGTGCCAGTAGTATAGGCGGGAGTGCTGAGACCCAGTACTTC. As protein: CASSIGGSAETQYF.

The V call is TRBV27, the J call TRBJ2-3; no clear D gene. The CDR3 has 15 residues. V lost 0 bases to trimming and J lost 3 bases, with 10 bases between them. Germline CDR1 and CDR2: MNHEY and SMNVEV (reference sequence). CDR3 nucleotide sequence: TGTGCCAGCAGTTTATCGGGCACAGAAACAGATACGCAGTATTTT. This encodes CASSLSGTETDTQYF.

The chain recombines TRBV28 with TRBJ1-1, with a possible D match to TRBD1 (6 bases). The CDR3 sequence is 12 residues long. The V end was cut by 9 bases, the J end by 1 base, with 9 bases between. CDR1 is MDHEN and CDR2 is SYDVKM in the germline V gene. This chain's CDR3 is CASGQPNTEAFF. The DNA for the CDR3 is TGTGCCAGTGGACAGCCGAACACTGAAGCTTTCTTT.

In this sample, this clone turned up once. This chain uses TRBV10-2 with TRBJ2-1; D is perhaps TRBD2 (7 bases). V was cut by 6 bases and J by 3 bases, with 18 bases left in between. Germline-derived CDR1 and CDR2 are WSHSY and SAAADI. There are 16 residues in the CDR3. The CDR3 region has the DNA TGCGCCAGCAGGGAGGTTCGGGGGGCCCTCTACAATGAGCAGTTCTTC. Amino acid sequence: CASREVRGALYNEQFF.

CDR3 loop: CASSYSRHPNEKLFF. CDR3 DNA sequence: TGTGCCAGCAGTTACTCACGACACCCTAATGAAAAACTGTTTTTT. The V and J genes are TRBV6-5 and TRBJ1-4; D is unresolved. Trimming took 0 bases from V and 3 from J, leaving 8 bases between them. The CDR3 totals 15 residues. The germline V gene encodes CDR1 MNHEY and CDR2 SVGAGI.

The chain's CDR3 is CASSPETRVADTQYF. The CDR3 DNA sequence: TGTGCCAGCAGTCCCGAGACCCGCGTCGCAGATACGCAGTATTTT. The rearrangement links TRBV6-1 to TRBJ2-3, with unresolved D. CDR1 and CDR2 (germline): MNHNS, SASEGT. V shed 5 bases and J shed 4 bases, with 16 bases lying between them. This CDR3 spans 15 amino acids.

The chain's CDR3 is CASSLGAEEQYF. The DNA of the CDR3 is TGCGCCAGCAGCTTGGGGGCGGAAGAGCAGTACTTC. The rearrangement joins TRBV5-1 to TRBJ2-7; D is ambiguous. Between the trimmed V and J ends, which lost 0 bases and 7 bases, there was a span of 8 bases. CDR3 length equals 12 residues. The germline V gene has CDR1 SGHRS and CDR2 YFSETQ. The full variable domain, in which reference TRBV5-1 and TRBJ2-7 provide the parts outside the CDR3, is KAGVTQTPRYLIKTRGQQVTLSCSPISGHRSVSWYQQTPGQGLQFLFEYFSETQRNKGNFPGRFSGRQFSNSRSEMNVSTLELGDSALYLCASSLGAEEQYFGPGTRLTVT.

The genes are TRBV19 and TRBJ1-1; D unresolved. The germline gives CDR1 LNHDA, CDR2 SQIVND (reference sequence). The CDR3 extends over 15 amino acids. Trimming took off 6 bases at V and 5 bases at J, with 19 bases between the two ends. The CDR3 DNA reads TGTGCCAGTAGCTCCCCACAGATGTTTGGGACTGAAGCTTTCTTT. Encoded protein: CASSSPQMFGTEAFF.

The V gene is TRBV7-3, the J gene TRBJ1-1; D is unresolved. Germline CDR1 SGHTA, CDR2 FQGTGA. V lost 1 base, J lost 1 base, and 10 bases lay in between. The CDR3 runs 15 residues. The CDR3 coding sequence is TGTGCCAGCAGCTTAAGCGCCCCCCCGAACACTGAAGCTTTCTTT. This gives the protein CASSLSAPPNTEAFF.

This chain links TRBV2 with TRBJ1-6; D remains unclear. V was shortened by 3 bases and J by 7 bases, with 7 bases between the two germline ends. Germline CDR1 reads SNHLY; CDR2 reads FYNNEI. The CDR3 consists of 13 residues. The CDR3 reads CASSELANSPLHF. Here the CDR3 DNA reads TGTGCCAGCAGTGAGTTAGCAAATTCACCCCTCCACTTT.

CDR3 residues: CASSFGARTDTQYF. The CDR3 DNA reads TGTGCCAGCAGCTTCGGGGCACGCACAGATACGCAGTATTTT. This chain uses TRBV13 with TRBJ2-3, with D perhaps given as TRBD1 or TRBD2 (5 bases each). V lost 3 bases to trimming and J lost 1 base, with 8 bases between them. CDR3 size: 14 residues. Germline V gene sequence: CDR1 PRHDT, CDR2 FYEKMQ (reference sequence).

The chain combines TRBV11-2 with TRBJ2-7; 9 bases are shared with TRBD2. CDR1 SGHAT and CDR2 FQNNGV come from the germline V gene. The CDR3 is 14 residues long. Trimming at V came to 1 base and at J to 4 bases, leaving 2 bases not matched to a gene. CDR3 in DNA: TGTGCCAGCAGCTTAGGTAGCGGGGGTTACGAGCAGTACTTC. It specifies CASSLGSGGYEQYF.

The CDR3 nucleotides read TGTGCCAGCAGCCGGGCCGGGGGGAGGGAGACCCAGTACTTC. Encoded protein: CASSRAGGRETQYF. V usage is TRBV5-6 and J usage is TRBJ2-5; TRBD2 aligns across 7 bases. The ends lost 4 bases at V and 5 bases at J; junction bases unmatched: 8. Per the germline V gene, CDR1 is SGHDT and CDR2 is YYEEEE. The CDR3 contains 14 residues.

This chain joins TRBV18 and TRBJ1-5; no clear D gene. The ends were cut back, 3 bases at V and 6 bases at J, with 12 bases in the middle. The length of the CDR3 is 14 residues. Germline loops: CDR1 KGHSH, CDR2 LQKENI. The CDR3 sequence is CASSPGGFGQPQHF. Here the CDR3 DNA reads TGTGCCAGCTCACCCGGCGGGTTTGGTCAGCCCCAGCATTTT. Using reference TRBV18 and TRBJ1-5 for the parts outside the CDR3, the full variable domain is NAGVMQNPRHLVRRRGQEARLRCSPMKGHSHVYWYRQLPEEGLKFMVYLQKENIIDESGMPKERFSAEFPKEGPSILRIQQVVRGDSAAYFCASSPGGFGQPQHFGDGTRLSIL.

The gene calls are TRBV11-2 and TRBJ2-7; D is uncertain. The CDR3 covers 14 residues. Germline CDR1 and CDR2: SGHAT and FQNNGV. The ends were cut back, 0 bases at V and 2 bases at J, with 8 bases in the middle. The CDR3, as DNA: TGTGCCAGCAGCTTAGAGGACGGACCCTACGAGCAGTACTTC. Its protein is CASSLEDGPYEQYF.